A selection of T cell receptor beta chains follows, all from one sample in a study of CD8 T cells in Susac syndrome. One entry per CDR3 protein results from TCRdb running MiXCR on the immunoSEQ multiplex PCR reads. Of about 200,000 distinct CDR3 sequences listed, roughly 92% are singletons. The sample consisted of CD8+ T cells from PBMCs. These receptors were collected from a human donor with multiple sclerosis. Each CDR3 is given with its conserved first and last residue. A D gene is named only where the DNA matches it firmly. Some rows have no size entry. The others give once, few or many, or a class for an expanded clone.

TRBV19	TRBJ2-2	-	-	TGTGCCAGTATCCCGGACGGGAACACCGGGGAGCTGTTTTTT	CASIPDGNTGELFF
TRBV5-1	TRBJ1-1	-	-	TGCGCCAGCACTCCTAGTGAGAACACTGAAGCTTTCTTT	CASTPSENTEAFF
TRBV13	TRBJ1-5	once	-	TGTGCCAGCAGCTTAGGACGGTTAAATCAGCCCCAGCATTTT	CASSLGRLNQPQHF
TRBV6-2/TRBV6-3	TRBJ2-1	-	TRBD2	TGTGCCAGCAGTTACGACGGGATCGCGGGAGCGGCTTACAATGAGCAGTTCTTC	CASSYDGIAGAAYNEQFF
TRBV7-9	TRBJ1-1	few	TRBD1	TGTGCCAGCAGCCCAGGGGGTGAAGCTTTCTTT	CASSPGGEAFF
TRBV5-4	TRBJ2-1	-	-	TGTGCCAGCTCGGGACAATCCTACAATGAGCAGTTCTTC	CASSGQSYNEQFF
TRBV7-8	TRBJ1-5	-	-	TGTGCCAGCAGCCATGGATGGGGCAATCAGCCCCAGCATTTT	CASSHGWGNQPQHF
TRBV6-2/TRBV6-3	TRBJ1-1	-	-	TGTGCCAGCAGTTATTCAGGGGAAGCTTTCTTT	CASSYSGEAFF
TRBV10-1	TRBJ2-1	once	-	TGCGCCAGCAGTCCTAGCCTCGAGGGAAATGAGCAGTTCTTC	CASSPSLEGNEQFF
TRBV6-5	TRBJ2-3	-	TRBD2	TGTGCCAGCAGTTACGGTCCTAGCGGGAGTGTTACCGGCACAGATACGCAGTATTTT	CASSYGPSGSVTGTDTQYF
TRBV7-7	TRBJ2-3	-	-	TGTGCTAGCAGCTTTAGGAGGTCAGATACGCAGTATTTT	CASSFRRSDTQYF
TRBV20-1	TRBJ2-1	once	TRBD2	TGCAGTGCTAGAGATACGGCTAGCGGGAGTAAGGATGAGCAGTTCTTC	CSARDTASGSKDEQFF
TRBV7-9	TRBJ1-1	few	TRBD1	TGTGCCAGCAGCCCTACAGGGGGCACTGAAGCTTTCTTT	CASSPTGGTEAFF
TRBV4-3	TRBJ1-1	once	-	TGCGCCAGCAGCCAAGATCCCGCGGGGACTGAAGCTTTCTTT	CASSQDPAGTEAFF
TRBV9	TRBJ2-2	-	-	TGTGCCAGCAGCGCCCCGTGGTCGACCGGGGAGCTGTTTTTT	CASSAPWSTGELFF
TRBV6-5	TRBJ2-5	-	-	TGTGCCAGCAGTTACTTTGCGGGGGCCCCGGTGGTTGAGACCCAGTACTTC	CASSYFAGAPVVETQYF
TRBV6-5	TRBJ2-5	-	-	TGTGCCAGCAGTTACTCCAGGGGTTTGGGGGAGACCCAGTACTTC	CASSYSRGLGETQYF
TRBV2	TRBJ2-5	-	-	TGTGCCAGCAGTGGGGACTCTCGACCCCAAGAGACCCAGTACTTC	CASSGDSRPQETQYF
TRBV12-3/TRBV12-4	TRBJ2-3	-	TRBD1	TGTGCCAGCTTACAGGGGCCCTCGACAGATACGCAGTATTTT	CASLQGPSTDTQYF
TRBV28	TRBJ2-7	-	-	TGTGCCAGCAGTCACCCCCGGTCCCCCTACGAGCAGTACTTC	CASSHPRSPYEQYF
TRBV9	TRBJ1-2	-	-	TGTGCCAGCAGGGATGATGTGGGACGGGGCTATGGCTACACCTTC	CASRDDVGRGYGYTF
TRBV7-9	TRBJ1-1	once	TRBD1	TGTGCCAGCAGCCCGCCTGGACAGGGGGGCACTGAAGCTTTCTTT	CASSPPGQGGTEAFF
TRBV2	TRBJ2-7	-	-	TGTGCCAGCAGTTTACAGGGCCGGTCCTACGAGCAGTACTTC	CASSLQGRSYEQYF
TRBV18	TRBJ2-1	once	-	TGTGCCAGCTCGCCAAGCGGGCGCTCCTACAATGAGCAGTTCTTC	CASSPSGRSYNEQFF
TRBV30	TRBJ2-7	-	TRBD1	TGTGCCTGGGACAGGGGGCAAAGGGACGAGCAGTACTTC	CAWDRGQRDEQYF
TRBV11-2	TRBJ2-7	-	TRBD2	TGTGCCAGTAGTAGCGGGGGCTACGAGCAGTACTTC	CASSSGGYEQYF
TRBV13	TRBJ2-3	-	TRBD2	TGTGCCAGCAGCCCACTTTCTACGGTGGCTAGCGGGGGCGATGATACGCAGTATTTT	CASSPLSTVASGGDDTQYF
TRBV4-1	TRBJ1-2	-	-	TGCGCCAGCAGCCAAGGAATCGACACCAACTATGGCTACACCTTC	CASSQGIDTNYGYTF
TRBV6-5	TRBJ2-1	-	-	TGTGCCAGCAGTTACCCAGGTGGACGCAATGAGCAGTTCTTC	CASSYPGGRNEQFF